These 13 T cell receptor beta chains originate from one sample sequenced in a study of shared clonotypes between healthy human individuals. Profiling relied on immunoSEQ multiplex PCR, and the TCRdb table lists in-frame clones only, not all of them. Altogether about 2.5 million clones are present, roughly 92% being singletons, with the ten largest covering roughly 0.34%. Sample: naive CD4+ T cells from PBMCs. Regarding subset: CD45RA+ positively selected. The receptors come from a man between 18 and 29 years old in good health. Some clones in this sample may be carry-over from other donors' samples.

The V and J genes are TRBV28 and TRBJ2-7, with 7 bases lining up with TRBD1. Looked up from germline, CDR1 is MDHEN and CDR2 is SYDVKM. The CDR3 has 16 residues. Trimming removed 5 bases from V and 4 bases from J; junction bases left unmatched: 14. The chain's CDR3 is CASSPLGQESLYEQYF. DNA for the CDR3: TGTGCCAGCAGTCCCTTAGGACAGGAATCCCTGTACGAGCAGTACTTC. Looking up the rest from reference TRBV28 and TRBJ2-7 gives the full variable domain: DVKVTQSSRYLVKRTGEKVFLECVQDMDHENMFWYRQDPGLGLRLIYFSYDVKMKEKGDIPEGYSVSREKKERFSLILESASTNQTSMYLCASSPLGQESLYEQYFGPGTRLTVT.

Only one count was recorded for this clone. DNA of the CDR3: TGTGCCAGCAGCCAAGACACAGTGCTTAGGGCTGAGCAGTTCTTC. Amino acids: CASSQDTVLRAEQFF. The gene calls are TRBV14 and TRBJ2-1; D ambiguous. The CDR3 loop spans 15 amino acids. Trimming removed 0 bases at V and 9 bases at J, with 15 bases between. The germline V gene has CDR1 SGHDN and CDR2 FVKESK. Looking up the rest from reference TRBV14 and TRBJ2-1 gives the full variable domain: EAGVTQFPSHSVIEKGQTVTLRCDPISGHDNLYWYRRVMGKEIKFLLHFVKESKQDESGMPNNRFLAERTGGTYSTLKVQPAELEDSGVYFCASSQDTVLRAEQFFGPGTRLTVL.

V is TRBV28 and J is TRBJ2-1, with TRBD2 matching 10 bases. Unmatched junction bases numbered 7, after V lost 4 bases and J lost 4 bases. Germline V gene sequence: CDR1 MDHEN, CDR2 SYDVKM. The CDR3 is made up of 16 amino acids. The CDR3 DNA follows: TGTGCCAGCAGTTCGTCGTCTAGCGGGGGATACAATGAGCAGTTCTTC. It specifies CASSSSSSGGYNEQFF.

This rearrangement joins TRBV5-1 to TRBJ2-6; a weak D match, TRBD1 (6 bases). V was shortened by 4 bases and J by 5 bases, with 16 bases between the two germline ends. In germline, CDR1 is SGHRS, CDR2 YFSETQ. The CDR3 totals 16 residues. CDR3 loop: CASSVTGARRANVLTF. CDR3 nucleotides: TGCGCCAGCAGCGTGACAGGCGCACGCAGGGCCAACGTCCTGACTTTC.

This clone was detected only a few times. The CDR3 DNA sequence: TGCAGCGTTGCCGGGAACGGCTATGGCTACACCTTC. Translated: CSVAGNGYGYTF. The chain employs TRBV29-1 and TRBJ1-2; D is undetermined. From germline, CDR1 is SQVTM and CDR2 ANQGSEA. Between the trimmed V and J ends, which lost 4 bases and 4 bases, there was a span of 10 bases. The CDR3 runs to 12 residues.

The chain recombines TRBV27 with TRBJ1-5; D not certain. CDR3 length: 17 amino acids. The germline CDR1 and CDR2 sequences are MNHEY and SMNVEV (reference sequence). V dropped 3 bases and J dropped 0 bases, with 15 bases sitting between them. The CDR3 here is CASSFNSLTYSNQPQHF. DNA of the CDR3: TGTGCCAGCAGTTTCAACAGTCTAACTTATAGCAATCAGCCCCAGCATTTT.

The chain carries TRBV4-2 and TRBJ1-4; 8 bases are a match to TRBD1. V shed 2 bases, J shed 8 bases, and the junction held 7 bases outside the gene matches. The CDR3 runs to 15 residues. CDR1 and CDR2 from the germline V gene are LGHNA and YNFKEQ. The CDR3: CASSQIRGLGEKLFF. The DNA for the CDR3 is TGTGCCAGCAGCCAAATCAGGGGGCTCGGAGAAAAACTGTTTTTT.

This chain links TRBV19 with TRBJ1-5; TRBD1 matches 7 bases. The CDR3 length is 17 residues. V lost 2 bases and J lost 3; bases outside the gene matches: 10. Germline V gene lookup returns CDR1 LNHDA and CDR2 SQIVND (reference sequence). CDR3 DNA sequence: TGTGCCAGTAGTATAACCGGGACAGAGAGGATCAATCAGCCCCAGCATTTT. Translating it yields CASSITGTERINQPQHF.

The genes are TRBV7-2 and TRBJ2-5; either TRBD1 or TRBD2 may supply D (5 bases each). Trimming stripped 5 bases from V and 4 bases from J, with 14 bases between. Germline CDR1 reads SGHTA; CDR2 reads FQGNSA. The CDR3 extends over 14 amino acids. DNA for the CDR3: TGTGCCAGCAGCCCCCACACAGGAGGAGAGACCCAGTACTTC. It yields the protein CASSPHTGGETQYF.

Points on this clone: This sample includes further DNA sequences coding for the same CDR3. The J gene is TRBJ2-7, the V gene TRBV29-1; the D call may be TRBD1 or TRBD2 (10 bases each). The CDR3 runs 17 residues. Trimming cost V 7 bases and J 5 bases, with 30 bases left between them. Germline V gene sequence: CDR1 SQVTM, CDR2 ANQGSEA. CDR3 nucleotides: TGCAGCGCTAGGGGACAGGGGCTAGCGGGAGATGTAAACGAGCAGTACTTC. This gives the protein CSARGQGLAGDVNEQYF.

This clone has only a few counts. CDR3 sequence: CASSWGGQLNQPQHF. CDR3 bases: TGTGCCAGCAGCTGGGGGGGACAGTTAAATCAGCCCCAGCATTTT. This chain connects TRBV5-4 to TRBJ1-5; 7 bases align to TRBD1. The ends lost 3 bases at V and 4 bases at J; junction bases unmatched: 7. This CDR3 has 15 residues. In germline, CDR1 is SGHNT, CDR2 YYREEE (reference sequence).

The rearrangement uses TRBV4-1 and TRBJ1-5; D unresolved. Germline V gene lookup returns CDR1 MGHRA and CDR2 YSYEKL. CDR3 size: 15 residues. V was clipped by 4 bases and J by 6 bases, with 16 bases between them. CDR3: CASSLGPGSPQPQHF. CDR3 DNA: TGCGCCAGCAGCCTAGGACCGGGGAGTCCTCAGCCCCAGCATTTT.

CDR3 in amino acids: CASSLARTSTDTQYF. In nucleotides, the CDR3 is TGTGCCAGCAGCTTAGCACGGACAAGCACAGATACGCAGTATTTT. The chain links TRBV7-9 to TRBJ2-3; tentative D call: TRBD1 (5 bases). Trimming removed 0 bases at V and 0 bases at J, with 7 bases between. CDR1 is SEHNR, CDR2 FQNEAQ, per germline (reference sequence). This CDR3 region has 15 residues.